The 22 T cell receptor beta chains reported below all come from one sample, sequenced in a study of blood T cells in healthy people across ages. For the second PCR, which ran for 7 to 11 cycles, a sample-barcoded 5' primer and a J-beta primer mix were used. TCRdb ran MiXCR on the 5' RACE reads and lists one entry per CDR3 protein. The data show over a million distinct CDR3 sequences, around 40% seen once. The sequencing input was blood. The source of these receptors is a woman aged 18-35 years in good health.

This clonotype showed up just a few times. The V call is TRBV5-5, the J call TRBJ1-5; 8 positions match TRBD1. This CDR3 spans 16 amino acids. Germline assignment: CDR1 SGHKS and CDR2 YYEKEE (reference sequence). V trimming: 4 bases; J trimming: 3 bases; junction bases outside the gene matches: 9. The chain's CDR3 is CASSPRTGNDNQPQHF. CDR3 sequence (DNA): TGTGCCAGCAGCCCCCGGACAGGGAACGACAATCAGCCCCAGCATTTT. Full variable domain (remainder filled in from reference TRBV5-5 and TRBJ1-5): DAGVTQSPTHLIKTRGQQVTLRCSPISGHKSVSWYQQVLGQGPQFIFQYYEKEERGRGNFPDRFSARQFPNYSSELNVNALLLGDSALYLCASSPRTGNDNQPQHFGDGTRLSIL.

J is TRBJ1-2 and V is TRBV7-2; 9 bases map to TRBD1. Per the germline V gene, CDR1 is SGHTA and CDR2 is FQGNSA. This CDR3 is 14 amino acids long. Losses at the gene ends were 2 bases for V and 8 bases for J; bases not matched to a gene: 6. CDR3 residues: CASSLPGQGFGYTF. Here the CDR3 DNA reads TGTGCCAGCAGCTTACCGGGACAGGGTTTCGGCTACACCTTC.

The genes are TRBV29-1 and TRBJ1-1, with TRBD1 matching over 9 bases. The CDR3 runs 10 residues. Germline-derived CDR1 and CDR2 are SQVTM and ANQGSEA. The CDR3 region is CNVGQGAAFF. The CDR3 DNA is TGCAACGTGGGACAGGGAGCAGCTTTCTTT.

The V call is TRBV24-1, the J call TRBJ1-6, with unresolved D. Germline CDR1 reads KGHDR; CDR2 reads SFDVKD. V gave up 11 bases and J gave up 7 bases, with 23 bases separating them. The CDR3 spans 16 residues. The CDR3 DNA follows: TGTGCCATCAGAGAACAGAGTAGAGAAAGAAATTCACCCCTCCACTTT. This codes for CAIREQSRERNSPLHF.

In this sample, this clonotype turned up a few times. The chain recombines TRBV6-6 with TRBJ1-4, with a tentative D call TRBD1 (6 bases). Germline V gene sequence: CDR1 MNHNY, CDR2 SVGAGI (reference sequence). The CDR3 has 15 amino acids. V lost 7 bases to trimming and J lost 1 base, with 13 bases between them. The CDR3 reads CASTPRGVTNEKLFF. CDR3 DNA: TGTGCCAGCACCCCTAGGGGGGTAACTAATGAAAAACTGTTTTTT.

The chain links TRBV12-3 or TRBV12-4 to TRBJ1-2; 8 nucleotides agree with TRBD1. Trimming took 6 bases from V and 3 from J; bases not matched to a gene: 9. The CDR3 loop spans 15 amino acids. The CDR3 reads CASSKRQGIHYGYTF. The CDR3 DNA sequence: TGTGCCAGCAGCAAGAGACAGGGGATCCACTATGGCTACACCTTC.

The chain links TRBV11-2 to TRBJ1-1, with no clear D. Germline CDR1 and CDR2: SGHAT and FQNNGV. There are 15 residues in the CDR3. V lost 5 bases to trimming and J lost 1 base, with 14 bases between them. This CDR3 reads CASSKTTQRNTEAFF. CDR3 nucleotide sequence: TGTGCCAGCAGCAAAACCACGCAGAGGAACACTGAAGCTTTCTTT.

The chain employs TRBV7-9 and TRBJ1-1; TRBD1 might be the D (6 bases). CDR1 and CDR2 from the germline V gene are SEHNR and FQNEAQ (reference sequence). The V end was cut by 6 bases, the J end by 4 bases, with 18 bases between. The CDR3 is 15 residues long. The CDR3 sequence: CASSGGWGQITEAFF. CDR3 DNA: TGTGCCAGCAGTGGAGGTTGGGGGCAGATCACTGAAGCTTTCTTT.

The V and J genes are TRBV4-2 and TRBJ2-1, with 10 bases fitting TRBD2. The CDR3 consists of 21 residues. Germline CDR1 reads LGHNA; CDR2 reads YNFKEQ. V shed 2 bases, J shed 3 bases, and the junction held 19 bases outside the gene matches. The CDR3 loop reads CASSQQEASLAGDLGYNEQFF. Here the CDR3 DNA reads TGTGCCAGCAGCCAACAAGAGGCGTCTCTAGCGGGAGACCTAGGCTACAATGAGCAGTTCTTC.

The chain uses TRBV4-1 and TRBJ2-3; 8 nucleotides match TRBD1. V was pared by 2 bases and J by 5 bases, with 3 bases of the junction left unmatched. CDR3 length: 14 residues. Germline V gives CDR1 MGHRA, CDR2 YSYEKL. The CDR3 spells CASSQWTGKDTQYF. In nucleotides, the CDR3 is TGCGCCAGCAGCCAATGGACAGGGAAAGATACGCAGTATTTT.

V and J are TRBV28 and TRBJ1-2, with a tentative D call TRBD1 (6 bases). Germline V CDR1 and CDR2: MDHEN, SYDVKM. V was trimmed by 4 bases and J by 8 bases, leaving 17 bases between them. CDR3 length equals 14 residues. The CDR3 bases are TGTGCCAGCAGTTGGGCAGGGGCCTTTGGAGGCTACACCTTC. Its protein product is CASSWAGAFGGYTF.

The V call is TRBV18, the J call TRBJ2-1; no definite D call. The V end was cut by 4 bases, the J end by 5 bases, with 15 bases between. In germline, CDR1 is KGHSH, CDR2 LQKENI. There are 15 residues in the CDR3. For the CDR3, the DNA is TGTGCCAGCTCACAAGCGACCGGGTATAACAATGAGCAGTTCTTC. Residues: CASSQATGYNNEQFF. The variable domain in full, with the rest retrieved from reference TRBV18 and TRBJ2-1, is NAGVMQNPRHLVRRRGQEARLRCSPMKGHSHVYWYRQLPEEGLKFMVYLQKENIIDESGMPKERFSAEFPKEGPSILRIQQVVRGDSAAYFCASSQATGYNNEQFFGPGTRLTVL.

J is TRBJ2-1 and V is TRBV4-1, with D uncertain. The germline V gene has CDR1 MGHRA and CDR2 YSYEKL. The CDR3 extends over 16 amino acids. The V gene lost 3 bases and the J gene lost 1 base, with 13 bases spanning the gap. The CDR3 loop reads CASSHPRILSYNEQFF. CDR3 DNA: TGCGCCAGCAGCCACCCAAGAATCCTTTCCTACAATGAGCAGTTCTTC.

The chain couples TRBV7-3 to TRBJ1-1; D gene unclear. The germline V gene has CDR1 SGHTA and CDR2 FQGTGA. The CDR3 sequence is 14 residues long. The V and J ends lost 8 bases and 6 bases respectively, with 19 bases between them. The CDR3 reads CASGPFGPVAEAFF. The CDR3 DNA reads as TGTGCCAGCGGCCCCTTCGGTCCTGTGGCTGAAGCTTTCTTT.

In DNA form, the CDR3 reads TGTGCCATCAGTCCAGCGGGGGGTTACAATGAGCAGTTCTTC. Protein product: CAISPAGGYNEQFF. The chain combines TRBV10-3 with TRBJ2-1; 9 bases match TRBD2. Germline V lookup: CDR1 ENHRY, CDR2 SYGVKD. This CDR3 comprises 14 residues. The V gene end was trimmed by 5 bases and the J gene end by 4 bases; junction bases not matched to a gene: 3.

This clonotype was observed a handful of times. The gene calls are TRBV7-9 and TRBJ2-7, with D possibly matching TRBD1 (5 bases). This CDR3 has 15 residues. V lost 3 bases, J lost 3 bases, and 15 bases lay in between. The germline gives CDR1 SEHNR, CDR2 FQNEAQ (reference sequence). Here the CDR3 DNA reads TGTGCCAGCAGCTTCCCCAGGGCAGCGCACTACGAGCAGTACTTC. This gives the protein CASSFPRAAHYEQYF.

The gene calls are TRBV4-3 and TRBJ2-1, with D perhaps TRBD2 (5 bases). The tail of the sequence fits TRBJ2-7 better, so the J call may be wrong. The CDR3 covers 16 residues. Germline assignment: CDR1 LGHNA and CDR2 YSLEER. This CDR3 reads CASSQVAGTGYNEQYF. The DNA for the CDR3 is TGCGCCAGCAGCCAAGTGGCGGGTACGGGGTACAATGAGCAGTACTTC.

This chain connects TRBV6-2 or TRBV6-3 to TRBJ2-1, with 10 positions matching TRBD2. V lost 6 bases, J lost 4 bases, and 6 bases stayed unmatched. This CDR3 is 15 amino acids long. Germline CDR1 is MNHEY and CDR2 is SVGEGT. The CDR3 loop reads CASSTTSGVYNEQFF. CDR3 DNA sequence: TGTGCCAGCAGCACCACTAGCGGGGTGTACAATGAGCAGTTCTTC.

CDR3 DNA: TGTGCCAGCAGCTTCGTTGGCGGGGGGGCGTACGAGCAGTACTTC. Translating gives CASSFVGGGAYEQYF. V and J are TRBV7-2 and TRBJ2-4, with TRBD2 matching over 9 bases. The end of the DNA aligns better with TRBJ2-7, so the J call may be wrong. This CDR3 has 15 residues. Germline V gene data show CDR1 as SGHTA and CDR2 as FQGNSA.

V gene TRBV29-1 combines with J gene TRBJ2-7; D may correspond to TRBD1 or TRBD2 (5 bases each). The V and J ends lost 6 bases and 7 bases respectively, with 19 bases between them. Germline V CDR1 and CDR2: SQVTM, ANQGSEA. The CDR3 is 13 amino acids. The CDR3 loop reads CSVLGPRSNEQYF. For the CDR3, the DNA is TGCAGCGTGCTGGGACCCAGGTCGAATGAGCAGTACTTC.

The genes are TRBV27 and TRBJ1-1; D uncertain. V dropped 5 bases and J dropped 5 bases, with 12 bases sitting between them. The CDR3 sequence is 13 residues long. Germline V gives CDR1 MNHEY, CDR2 SMNVEV (reference sequence). Here the CDR3 reads CASSGVSGTEAFF. DNA for the CDR3: TGTGCCAGCAGTGGGGTGTCGGGGACTGAAGCTTTCTTT.

The chain has TRBV4-1 and TRBJ2-1; 10 positions agree with TRBD2. The CDR3 runs 16 residues. From germline, CDR1 is MGHRA and CDR2 YSYEKL. Losses at the gene ends were 0 bases for V and 7 bases for J; bases not matched to a gene: 6. The CDR3 loop is CASSQETLAGVNEQFF. CDR3 coding DNA: TGCGCCAGCAGCCAAGAGACCCTAGCGGGAGTGAATGAGCAGTTCTTC.